The 2 T cell receptor beta chains below all came from one sample that was sequenced in a study of blood T cell repertoires in COVID-19 (dated by TCRdb to 2018 to 2021). The method was the immunoSEQ multiplex PCR assay. As stored in TCRdb, this immuneACCESS dataset retains in-frame rearrangements with V and J assigned. A fraction of the clones does not appear; measured against another copy, unresolved V genes explain less than half of the discrepancy, and the remainder lacks a known reason. This sample holds tens of thousands of clones; approximately 90% were observed only once. The ten largest account for under 4.5% of the sample. Sequenced input: peripheral blood. These receptors were collected from a human donor in a cohort sampled during active COVID-19.

This sequence joins TRBV19 and TRBJ1-2; TRBD1 is a possible D gene (5 bases). From germline, CDR1 is LNHDA and CDR2 SQIVND (reference sequence). The ends were cut back, 4 bases at V and 1 base at J, with 13 bases in the middle. This CDR3 is built from 15 residues. For the CDR3, the DNA is TGTGCCAGTAGTAACAGGAACGTGGGTAACTATGGCTACACCTTC. Residues: CASSNRNVGNYGYTF.

The chain joins TRBV6-2 or TRBV6-3 to TRBJ1-1, with D tentatively TRBD1 (5 bases). The V gene's germline CDR1 is MNHEY and CDR2 SVGEGT. V shed 0 bases and J shed 4 bases, with 6 bases lying between them. This CDR3 is 13 amino acids long. The CDR3 here is CASSYSGVTEAFF. In DNA, the CDR3 is TGTGCCAGCAGTTACTCAGGGGTCACTGAAGCTTTCTTT.